The clone carrying this T cell receptor (beta chain) was seen many times. V was pared by 2 bases and J by 3 bases, with 9 bases of the junction left unmatched. The CDR3 has 17 residues. CDR1 and CDR2 (germline): SGHAT, FQNNGV. Building of the TCR beta libraries involved iRepertoire HTBI primers and Arm-PCR of CDR3 regions. TCRdb itself ran the multiplex PCR reads through MiXCR, one entry per CDR3 protein. The repertoire includes roughly 420,000 distinct CDR3 sequences, around 15% of them detected once, and 23% sits in the top ten. The source of the sample is a study of regulatory T cells in long-lasting Graves disease. Time point described: newly diagnosed GD, antithyroid drugs for less than 3 months. With RNA extracted from PBMCs as input, the TCR library was made. A further study also used this sample, focusing on T cells in Graves' hyperthyroidism and ophthalmopathy. According to that study: HTBI primers were employed in a first-round RT-PCR of the TCR CDR3. Model output signaled ophthalmopathy a median about seven months ahead of onset.

The source was peripheral blood mononuclear cells (PBMCs), collected at new diagnosis, from a patient treated with antithyroid drugs. The chain couples TRBV11-2 to TRBJ2-4; 8 bases fit TRBD2. The clonotype comes from a woman younger than 30 with Graves disease. The CDR3 DNA is TGTGCCAGCAGCTTATCCTGGACTAGCAGTGACAAAAACATTCAGTACTTC. Its protein product is CASSLSWTSSDKNIQYF.